Listed below are T cell receptor beta chains from one sample, sequenced in a study of blood T cell repertoires in COVID-19. The assay was immunoSEQ multiplex PCR, and TCRdb's table has in-frame clones only and misses some. The sample shows tens of thousands of clones, roughly 76% of them seen only once. The source material was peripheral blood. These receptors were obtained from a man older than 75 with COVID-19, enrolled during active disease. The CDR3 runs from the conserved cysteine through the conserved F or W.

>TRBJ2-7|TRBV12-3/TRBV12-4
CASSPRGYEQYF
>TRBJ1-4|TRBV7-9
CASSPTGGVEKLFF
>TRBJ2-6|TRBV6-5
CASSYRGPTNVLTF
>TRBJ2-1|TRBV7-2
CASSSVAVTSNEQFF
>TRBJ2-1|TRBV5-1
CASARGTADEQFF
>TRBJ2-7|TRBV28
CASSLSSGRANYEQYF
>TRBJ2-5|TRBV7-8
CASSRGTSGGPDSVQYF
>TRBJ2-6|TRBV23-1
CASSQSRDRGSGPGATVLTF
>TRBJ2-5|TRBV10-1
CASSESVGGRSAQYF
>TRBJ1-4|TRBV5-4
CASSRGTGREEKLFF
>TRBJ2-1|TRBV5-5
CASSLPRGGDEQFF
>TRBJ1-3|TRBV4-2
CASSQRGTGPGNTIYF
>TRBJ1-6|TRBV9
CASSGTGTSNSPLHF
>TRBJ1-3|TRBV23-1
CASRPWTAGNTIYF
>TRBJ1-1|TRBV7-3
CASSLTVVSRGTEAFF
>TRBJ2-5|TRBV20-1
CSASRASGRAQETQYF
>TRBJ1-6|TRBV6-5
CASSPRQGGNSPLHF
>TRBJ1-4|TRBV9
CASSGAGTGNEKLFF
>TRBJ2-3|TRBV7-2
CASSAGPGRGPDTQYF
>TRBJ2-2|TRBV14
CASSQGRTNTGELFF
>TRBJ2-1|TRBV5-1
CASSLGLASYNEQFF
>TRBJ1-1|TRBV9
CASSPITGGNTEAFF
>TRBJ2-1|TRBV5-1
CASRLGQFNEQFF
>TRBJ2-5|TRBV5-1
CASSLSSGHAQETQYF
>TRBJ2-7|TRBV5-1
CVSSFYGQGYEQYF
>TRBJ2-7|TRBV18
CASSYTGDVDYERYF
>TRBJ2-7|TRBV6-6
CASTLNRVSHEQYF
>TRBJ2-5|TRBV29-1
CSVAGLAGGKNQETQYF
>TRBJ2-7|TRBV19
CASSMGQNYEQYF
>TRBJ1-1|TRBV5-8
CATSTGVGYTEAFF
>TRBJ2-7|TRBV7-2
CASSLTGRTYEQYF
>TRBJ2-7|TRBV20-1
CSASFTYEQYF
>TRBJ1-6|TRBV4-3
CASSQVQGNNSPLHF
>TRBJ1-2|TRBV9
CASSNRGGYYGYTF
>TRBJ2-7|TRBV3-1/TRBV3-2
CASSQVGYEQYF
>TRBJ1-3|TRBV5-4
CASSPGQGSGNTIYF
>TRBJ1-3|TRBV3-1/TRBV3-2
CASSQDWGAAGNTIYF
>TRBJ2-1|TRBV18
CASSPLTDYNEQFF
>TRBJ2-3|TRBV19
CASSIRAGGLTDTQYF
>TRBJ1-3|TRBV18
CASSASNRGGNTIYF
>TRBJ2-5|TRBV5-1
CASSWGQGAQETQYF
>TRBJ1-2|TRBV5-6
CASSLLGGNYGYTF